This T cell receptor beta chain was recovered during a study of cytomegalovirus exposure and HLA in healthy donors. Produced via immunoSEQ multiplex PCR; TCRdb's table is partial and in-frame only. Among roughly 120,000 clones listed, around 85% were seen once. As concerns this clone: The antigen is not known.

Trimming removed 4 bases from V and 3 bases from J, with 5 bases in between. The CDR3 covers 11 residues. From germline, CDR1 is SGHRS and CDR2 YFSETQ. Study-wide findings and caveats: That first-cohort TCR clusters tended to co-occur in the 130 or so validation repertoires was found in a later analysis.

This sequence joins TRBV5-1 and TRBJ2-7, with D hard to call. Material: PBMCs. The receptor was isolated from a woman aged 30 to 39 in good health and CMV-seronegative. In nucleotides, the CDR3 is TGCGCCAGCAGCGCAGACTACGAGCAGTACTTC. Translated, it gives CASSADYEQYF.